This TCR beta chain stems from a study of cytotoxic CD8 clonotypes in ibrutinib-treated CLL. Study-level points and caveats: Measured clonality at baseline was greater than in age-matched healthy donors and tracked with circulating CD8+ T-cell counts.

This CDR3 region has 13 residues. Profiled with immunoSEQ multiplex PCR; TCRdb holds only in-frame clones, not every one. The table includes about 92,000 clones, about 74% detected once. As to this clone: The antigen remains undetermined.

This receptor was identified in a human donor with chronic lymphocytic leukemia. The sample in question was PBMCs, obtained after 24 months of ibrutinib treatment. The chain uses TRBV21-1 and TRBJ1-1. TRBV21-1 is flagged as a pseudogene. For the CDR3, the DNA is TGTGCCAGCAGCCAAGAGAGGGCCACTGAAGCTTTCTTT. Protein product: CASSQERATEAFF.